This TCR beta chain was identified during a study of blood T cells in healthy people across ages. CDR1 and CDR2 from the germline V gene are SGHKS and YYEKEE (reference sequence). The CDR3 contains 15 residues. The use of a sample-barcoded 5' primer and a J-beta primer mix characterized a second PCR of roughly 7 to 11 cycles. TCRdb reanalysed the 5' RACE reads using MiXCR and keeps one entry per CDR3 protein. This sample has about 780,000 distinct CDR3 sequences, with about 47% found just once. This clonotype was picked up a small number of times. This receptor was identified in a man older than 75 in good health. The sequencing sample was made of blood. The chain joins TRBV5-5 to TRBJ2-4; the D gene is possibly TRBD2 (6 bases). The DNA end favors TRBJ2-5, so the J call may be wrong. The CDR3, as DNA: TGTGCCAGCCGACTGGATCCGCGGGGTGGTGAGACCCAGTACTTC. As protein: CASRLDPRGGETQYF.